The source of this T cell receptor beta chain is a study of CD8 T cells in Susac syndrome. Healthy donors constituted the control group, matched for age and sex. It was negative isolation that provided the CD8+ and CD4+ T cells, whereas TEMRA cells were enriched by FACS. Comments on this clonotype: Antigen: not known.

Points from the study as a whole: The study's TCR sequencing and HLA analysis drew on a certain number of individuals. That number was acknowledged as relatively small.

Trimming stripped 7 bases from V and 4 bases from J, with 19 bases between. This CDR3 contains 14 residues. Germline V gene sequence: CDR1 SQVTM, CDR2 ANQGSEA. RNA amounts of roughly 0.45 to 1 ug underwent reverse transcription with random hexamers. immunoSEQ multiplex PCR amplified TCR beta CDR3 across 54 Vbeta, 13 Jbeta. TCRdb fed the immunoSEQ multiplex PCR reads into MiXCR, producing one record per CDR3 protein. The table lists 180,000 or so distinct CDR3 sequences, approximately 96% of them singletons, with more than 0.12% in the top ten. The V gene is TRBV29-1, the J gene TRBJ2-5; D perhaps matches TRBD1 (6 bases). This receptor was identified in a human donor in good health. The sample was CD4+ T cells from PBMCs. This CDR3 is CSAGDTQTGETQYF. The DNA of the CDR3 is TGCAGCGCCGGGGACACCCAAACTGGAGAGACCCAGTACTTC.